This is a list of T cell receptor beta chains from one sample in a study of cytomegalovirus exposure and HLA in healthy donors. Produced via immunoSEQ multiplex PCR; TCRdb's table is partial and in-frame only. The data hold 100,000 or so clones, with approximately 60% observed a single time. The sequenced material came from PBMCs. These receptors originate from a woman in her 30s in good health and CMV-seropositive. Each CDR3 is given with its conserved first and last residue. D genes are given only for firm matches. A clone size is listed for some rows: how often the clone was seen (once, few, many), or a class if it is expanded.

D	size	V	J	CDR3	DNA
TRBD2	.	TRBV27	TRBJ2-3	CASSSRGGTDTQYF	TGTGCCAGCAGTTCGCGGGGGGGCACAGATACGCAGTATTTT
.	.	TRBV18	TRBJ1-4	CASSPRGTGATNEKLFF	TGTGCCAGCTCACCACGCGGGACGGGTGCAACTAATGAAAAACTGTTTTTT
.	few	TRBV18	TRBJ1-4	CASSPKGRYEKLFF	TGTGCCAGCTCACCAAAGGGGCGGTATGAAAAACTGTTTTTT
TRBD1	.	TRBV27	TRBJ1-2	CASSESTGLGGYTF	TGTGCCAGCAGTGAATCGACAGGGTTGGGGGGCTACACCTTC
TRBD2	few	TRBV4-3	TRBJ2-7	CASSQVLAGGEQYF	TGCGCCAGCAGCCAAGTTCTGGCGGGGGGGGAGCAGTACTTC
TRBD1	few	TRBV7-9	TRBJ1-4	CASSSHRGVEKLFF	TGTGCCAGCAGCTCACACAGGGGAGTCGAAAAACTGTTTTTT
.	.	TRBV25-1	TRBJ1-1	CASSSISSGTEAFF	TGTGCCAGCAGCTCAATATCCTCGGGGACTGAAGCTTTCTTT
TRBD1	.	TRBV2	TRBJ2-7	CASIRDRGNYEQYF	TGTGCCAGCATCCGGGACAGGGGTAACTACGAGCAGTACTTC
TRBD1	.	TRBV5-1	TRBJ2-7	CASSFGTALSSSYEQYF	TGCGCCAGCAGCTTTGGGACAGCCTTATCTAGCTCCTACGAGCAGTACTTC
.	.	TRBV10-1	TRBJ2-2	CASSEARSNTGELFF	TGCGCCAGCAGTGAGGCTAGGTCGAACACCGGGGAGCTGTTTTTT
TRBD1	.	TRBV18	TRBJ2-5	CASSSQGASETQYF	TGTGCCAGCTCTTCACAGGGGGCATCAGAGACCCAGTACTTC
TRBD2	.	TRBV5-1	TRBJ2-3	CASSLAGTSEDTQYF	TGCGCCAGCAGCTTGGCCGGGACTAGCGAGGATACGCAGTATTTT
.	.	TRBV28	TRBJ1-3	CASSLSGHPNTIYF	TGTGCCAGCAGTTTATCGGGTCATCCAAACACCATATATTTT
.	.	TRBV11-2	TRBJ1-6	CASSLGGGTRSLHF	TGTGCCAGCAGCTTAGGTGGGGGGACGAGGTCCCTCCACTTT
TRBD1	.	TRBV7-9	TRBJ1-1	CASSSYRGVGHTEAFF	TGTGCCAGCAGCAGTTACAGGGGCGTGGGCCACACTGAAGCTTTCTTT
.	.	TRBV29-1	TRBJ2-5	CSVVTARGQETQYF	TGCAGCGTTGTCACGGCTAGGGGCCAAGAGACCCAGTACTTC
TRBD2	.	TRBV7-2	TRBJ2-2	CALTSGGTGELFF	TGTGCATTGACTAGCGGGGGAACCGGGGAGCTGTTTTTT
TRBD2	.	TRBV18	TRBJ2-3	CASSPLTSGSSTDTQYF	TGTGCCAGCTCACCACTGACTAGCGGCTCTAGCACAGATACGCAGTATTTT
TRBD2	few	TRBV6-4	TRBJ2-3	CASSEGTSGPDTQYF	TGTGCCAGCAGTGAAGGGACTAGCGGTCCAGATACGCAGTATTTT
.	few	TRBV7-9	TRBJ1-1	CASSLVTGRRTEAFF	TGTGCCAGCAGCTTAGTCACAGGGAGACGCACTGAAGCTTTCTTT
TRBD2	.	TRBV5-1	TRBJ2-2	CASSLAAGSDTGELFF	TGCGCCAGCAGCTTGGCAGCGGGGAGTGATACCGGGGAGCTGTTTTTT
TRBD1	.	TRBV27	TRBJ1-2	CASSPLTLQQGNGYTF	TGTGCCAGCAGTCCCCTCACTCTTCAACAGGGGAATGGCTACACCTTC
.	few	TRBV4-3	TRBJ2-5	CASSQVSGATQETQYF	TGCGCCAGCAGCCAAGTGTCTGGGGCGACCCAAGAGACCCAGTACTTC
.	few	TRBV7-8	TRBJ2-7	CASSPDRFPSYEQYF	TGTGCCAGCAGCCCCGACAGATTCCCATCCTACGAGCAGTACTTC
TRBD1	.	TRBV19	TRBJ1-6	CASSFTGGSYNSPLHF	TGTGCCAGTAGTTTTACAGGGGGGTCCTATAATTCACCCCTCCACTTT
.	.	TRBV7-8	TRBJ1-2	CASTPGLLYGYTF	TGTGCCAGCACCCCGGGACTGCTCTATGGCTACACCTTC
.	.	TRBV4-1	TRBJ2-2	CASSQDRSGTNTGELFF	TGCGCCAGCAGCCAAGACAGGTCAGGGACGAACACCGGGGAGCTGTTTTTT
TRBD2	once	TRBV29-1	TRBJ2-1	CSVEGSDKGGDEQFF	TGCAGCGTTGAAGGATCGGACAAGGGAGGGGATGAGCAGTTCTTC
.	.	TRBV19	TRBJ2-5	CASSLSGGQETQYF	TGTGCCAGTAGTCTTTCTGGAGGGCAAGAGACCCAGTACTTC
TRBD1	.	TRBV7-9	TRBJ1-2	CASSLAQIRDRSTGYTF	TGTGCCAGCAGCTTAGCGCAAATCCGGGACAGATCGACGGGCTACACCTTC
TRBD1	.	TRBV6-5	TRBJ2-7	CASSRQGYEQYF	TGTGCCAGCAGCCGACAGGGCTACGAGCAGTACTTC
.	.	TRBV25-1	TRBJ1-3	CASSHIAGISGNTIYF	TGTGCCAGCAGCCACATAGCGGGGATCTCTGGAAACACCATATATTTT
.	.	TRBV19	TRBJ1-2	CASTLGPVYGYTF	TGTGCCAGTACCCTGGGGCCGGTCTATGGCTACACCTTC
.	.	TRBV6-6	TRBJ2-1	CASSYHRAGNVNEQFF	TGTGCCAGCAGTTATCACCGGGCAGGGAATGTGAATGAGCAGTTCTTC
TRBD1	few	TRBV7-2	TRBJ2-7	CASSLTGQGSYEQYF	TGTGCCAGCAGCTTAACCGGACAGGGCTCCTACGAGCAGTACTTC
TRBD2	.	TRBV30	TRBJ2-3	CAWSVGGGGQDTQYF	TGTGCCTGGAGTGTTGGGGGGGGAGGTCAAGATACGCAGTATTTT
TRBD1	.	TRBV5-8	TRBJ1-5	CASSPLTGDLNNQPQHF	TGTGCCAGCAGCCCTTTGACAGGGGATTTGAACAATCAGCCCCAGCATTTT
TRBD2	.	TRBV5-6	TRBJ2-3	CASSLAGLAGGRTDTQYF	TGTGCCAGCAGCTTGGCGGGACTAGCGGGGGGGCGGACAGATACGCAGTATTTT
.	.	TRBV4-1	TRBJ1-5	CASSRDQSQGQPQHF	TGCGCCAGCAGCCGAGATCAATCTCAGGGACAGCCCCAGCATTTT
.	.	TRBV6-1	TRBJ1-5	CASSEGLQPQHF	TGTGCCAGCAGTGAAGGACTTCAGCCCCAGCATTTT
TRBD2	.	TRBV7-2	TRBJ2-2	CASSLRTSGGAGGELFF	TGTGCCAGCAGCCTACGTACTAGCGGGGGGGCTGGCGGGGAGCTGTTTTTT
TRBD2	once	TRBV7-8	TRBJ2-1	CASSLPRTSGGVSYNEQFF	TGTGCCAGCAGCTTACCCCGGACTAGCGGGGGGGTATCCTACAATGAGCAGTTCTTC
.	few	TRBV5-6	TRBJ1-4	CASSLAGFEKLFF	TGTGCCAGCAGCTTGGCAGGATTTGAAAAACTGTTTTTT
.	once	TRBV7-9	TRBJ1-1	CASSPRGHQNTEAFF	TGTGCCAGCAGCCCGAGGGGACATCAGAACACTGAAGCTTTCTTT
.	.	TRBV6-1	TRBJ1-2	CASSATTITVGDYGYTF	TGTGCCAGCAGTGCCACCACGATTACAGTGGGTGACTATGGCTACACCTTC
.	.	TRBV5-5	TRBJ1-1	CASSFTGTNTEAFF	TGTGCCAGCAGCTTCACGGGGACAAACACTGAAGCTTTCTTT
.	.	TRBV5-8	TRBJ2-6	CASSRQPSGANVLTF	TGTGCCAGCAGCCGACAGCCCTCTGGGGCCAACGTCCTGACTTTC
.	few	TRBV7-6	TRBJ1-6	CASSRELRNSPLHF	TGTGCCAGCAGCCGGGAGTTGAGGAATTCACCCCTCCACTTT
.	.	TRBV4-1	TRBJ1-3	CASSQEGHRLGGNTIYF	TGCGCCAGCAGCCAAGAAGGACACCGCCTGGGGGGAAACACCATATATTTT
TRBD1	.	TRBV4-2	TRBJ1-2	CASSQEQGRGYTF	TGTGCCAGCAGCCAAGAACAGGGGAGAGGCTACACCTTC
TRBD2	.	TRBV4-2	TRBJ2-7	CASSWEAAGYEQYF	TGTGCCAGCAGCTGGGAGGCAGCGGGGTACGAGCAGTACTTC
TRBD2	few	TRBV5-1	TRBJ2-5	CASSLAGGQETQYF	TGCGCCAGCAGCTTGGCGGGGGGCCAAGAGACCCAGTACTTC
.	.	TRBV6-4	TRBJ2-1	CASSDPPSTRGGDGLVHEQFF	TGTGCCAGCAGTGACCCACCGTCGACTAGGGGGGGCGATGGGTTGGTGCATGAGCAGTTCTTC